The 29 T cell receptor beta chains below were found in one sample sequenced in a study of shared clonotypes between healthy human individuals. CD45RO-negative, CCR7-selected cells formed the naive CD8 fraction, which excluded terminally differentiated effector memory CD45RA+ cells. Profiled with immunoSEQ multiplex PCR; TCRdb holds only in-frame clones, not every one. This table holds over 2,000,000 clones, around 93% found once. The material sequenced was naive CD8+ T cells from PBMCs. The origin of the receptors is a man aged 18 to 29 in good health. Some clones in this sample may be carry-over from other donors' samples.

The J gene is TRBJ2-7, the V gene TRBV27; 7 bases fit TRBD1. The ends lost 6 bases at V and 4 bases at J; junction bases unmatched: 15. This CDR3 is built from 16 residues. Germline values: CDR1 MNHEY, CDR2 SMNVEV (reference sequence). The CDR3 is CASSILGQPPNYEQYF. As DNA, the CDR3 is TGTGCCAGCAGCATCCTGGGACAGCCACCAAATTACGAGCAGTACTTC.

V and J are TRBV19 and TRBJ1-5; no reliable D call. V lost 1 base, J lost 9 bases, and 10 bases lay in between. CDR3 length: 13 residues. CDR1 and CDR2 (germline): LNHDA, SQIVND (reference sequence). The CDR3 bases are TGTGCCAGTAGTATAGTTGAGGGTGGGCCCCAGCATTTT. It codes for CASSIVEGGPQHF.

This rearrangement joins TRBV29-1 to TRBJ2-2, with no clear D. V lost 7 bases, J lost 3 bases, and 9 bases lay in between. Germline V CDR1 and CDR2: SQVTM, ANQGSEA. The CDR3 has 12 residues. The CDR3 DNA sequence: TGCAGCGCTAGACTCGACACCGGGGAGCTGTTTTTT. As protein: CSARLDTGELFF.

CDR3 loop: CASSPPAAGANVLTF. The CDR3 DNA is TGTGCCAGCAGCCCGCCGGCAGCTGGGGCCAACGTCCTGACTTTC. The chain carries TRBV6-5 and TRBJ2-6, with D hard to call. CDR1 is MNHEY, CDR2 SVGAGI, per germline. V lost 6 bases and J 2 bases, leaving 11 bases between the germline ends. The CDR3 is 15 residues long.

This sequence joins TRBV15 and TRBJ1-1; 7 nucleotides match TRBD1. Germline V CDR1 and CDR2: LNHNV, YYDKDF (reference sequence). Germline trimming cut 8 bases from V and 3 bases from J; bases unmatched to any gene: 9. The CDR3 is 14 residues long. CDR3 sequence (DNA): TGTGCCACCCGCGACAGGGTACTGGACACTGAAGCTTTCTTT. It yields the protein CATRDRVLDTEAFF.

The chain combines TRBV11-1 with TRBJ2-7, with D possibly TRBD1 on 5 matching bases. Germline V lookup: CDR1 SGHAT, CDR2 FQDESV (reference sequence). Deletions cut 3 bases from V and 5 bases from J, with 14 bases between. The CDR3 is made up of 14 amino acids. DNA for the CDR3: TGTGCCAGCAGCTTCCCAGGGTGGGTCCACGAGCAGTACTTC. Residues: CASSFPGWVHEQYF.

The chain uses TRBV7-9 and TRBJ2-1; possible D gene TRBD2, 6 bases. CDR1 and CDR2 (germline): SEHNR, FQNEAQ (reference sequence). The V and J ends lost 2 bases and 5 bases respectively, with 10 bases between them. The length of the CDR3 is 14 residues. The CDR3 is CASSLRGSNNEQFF. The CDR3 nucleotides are TGTGCCAGCAGCTTACGGGGGTCGAACAATGAGCAGTTCTTC. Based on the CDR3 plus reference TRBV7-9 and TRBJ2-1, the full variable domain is DTGVSQNPRHKITKRGQNVTFRCDPISEHNRLYWYRQTLGQGPEFLTYFQNEAQLEKSRLLSDRFSAERPKGSFSTLEIQRTEQGDSAMYLCASSLRGSNNEQFFGPGTRLTVL.

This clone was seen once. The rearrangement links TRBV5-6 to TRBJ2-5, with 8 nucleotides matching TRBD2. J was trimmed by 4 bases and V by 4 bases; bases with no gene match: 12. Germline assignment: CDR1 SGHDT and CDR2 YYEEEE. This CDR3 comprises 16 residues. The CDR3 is CASSPSLAGGRETQYF. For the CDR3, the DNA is TGTGCCAGCAGCCCCTCCCTGGCGGGAGGCAGAGAGACCCAGTACTTC.

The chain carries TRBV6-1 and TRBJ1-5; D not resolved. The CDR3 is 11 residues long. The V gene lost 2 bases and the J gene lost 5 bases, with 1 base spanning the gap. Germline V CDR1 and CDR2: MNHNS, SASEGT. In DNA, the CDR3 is TGTGCCAGCAGTGAATATCAGCCCCAGCATTTT. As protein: CASSEYQPQHF.

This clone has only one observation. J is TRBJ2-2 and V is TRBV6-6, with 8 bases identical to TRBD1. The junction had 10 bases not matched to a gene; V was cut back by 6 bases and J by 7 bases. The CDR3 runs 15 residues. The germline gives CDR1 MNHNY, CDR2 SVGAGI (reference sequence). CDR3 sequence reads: CASRDIRGRDGELFF. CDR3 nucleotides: TGTGCCAGCAGAGACATCAGGGGGCGGGACGGGGAGCTGTTTTTT.

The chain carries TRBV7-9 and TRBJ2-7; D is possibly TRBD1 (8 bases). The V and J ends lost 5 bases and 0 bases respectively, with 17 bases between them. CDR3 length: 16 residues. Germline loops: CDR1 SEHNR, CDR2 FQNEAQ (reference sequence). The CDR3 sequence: CASSPRQGRDSYEQYF. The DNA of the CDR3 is TGTGCCAGCAGCCCGAGACAGGGGAGGGACTCCTACGAGCAGTACTTC. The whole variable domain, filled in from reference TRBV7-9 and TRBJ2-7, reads DTGVSQNPRHKITKRGQNVTFRCDPISEHNRLYWYRQTLGQGPEFLTYFQNEAQLEKSRLLSDRFSAERPKGSFSTLEIQRTEQGDSAMYLCASSPRQGRDSYEQYFGPGTRLTVT.

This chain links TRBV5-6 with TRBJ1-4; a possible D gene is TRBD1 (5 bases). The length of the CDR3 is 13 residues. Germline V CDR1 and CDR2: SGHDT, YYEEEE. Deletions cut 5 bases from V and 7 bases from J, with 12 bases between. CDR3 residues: CASRPGGGEKLFF. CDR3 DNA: TGTGCCAGCAGACCGGGCGGGGGTGAAAAACTGTTTTTT. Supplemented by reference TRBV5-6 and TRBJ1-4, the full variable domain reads DAGVTQSPTHLIKTRGQQVTLRCSPKSGHDTVSWYQQALGQGPQFIFQYYEEEERQRGNFPDRFSGHQFPNYSSELNVNALLLGDSALYLCASRPGGGEKLFFGSGTQLSVL.

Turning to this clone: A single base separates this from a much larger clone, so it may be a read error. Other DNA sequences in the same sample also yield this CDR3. Here the CDR3 reads CASSVGGTEAFF. The CDR3 DNA reads as TGTGCCAGCAGCGTGGGGGGCACTGAAGCTTTCTTT. The V call is TRBV9, the J call TRBJ1-1; possible D gene TRBD1, 5 bases. The CDR3 runs 12 residues. V dropped 2 bases and J dropped 4 bases, with 6 bases sitting between them. Per the germline V gene, CDR1 is SGDLS and CDR2 is YYNGEE.

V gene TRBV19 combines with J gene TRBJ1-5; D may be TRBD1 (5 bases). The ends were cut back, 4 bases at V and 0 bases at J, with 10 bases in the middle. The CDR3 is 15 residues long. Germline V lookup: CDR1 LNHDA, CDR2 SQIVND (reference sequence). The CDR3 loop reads CASSTSGYSNQPQHF. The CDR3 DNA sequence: TGTGCCAGTAGTACATCAGGGTATAGCAATCAGCCCCAGCATTTT. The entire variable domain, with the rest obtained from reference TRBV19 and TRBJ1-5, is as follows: DGGITQSPKYLFRKEGQNVTLSCEQNLNHDAMYWYRQDPGQGLRLIYYSQIVNDFQKGDIAEGYSVSREKKESFPLTVTSAQKNPTAFYLCASSTSGYSNQPQHFGDGTRLSIL.

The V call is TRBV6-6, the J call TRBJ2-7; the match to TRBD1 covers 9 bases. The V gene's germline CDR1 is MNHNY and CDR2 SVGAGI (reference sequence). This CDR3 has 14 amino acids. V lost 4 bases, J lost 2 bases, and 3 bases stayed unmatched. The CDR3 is CASSSGTGTYEQYF. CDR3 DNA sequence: TGTGCCAGCAGTTCCGGGACAGGGACCTACGAGCAGTACTTC.

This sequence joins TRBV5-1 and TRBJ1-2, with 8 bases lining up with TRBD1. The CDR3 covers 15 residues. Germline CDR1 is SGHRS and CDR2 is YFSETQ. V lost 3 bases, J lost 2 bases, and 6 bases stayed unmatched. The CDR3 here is CASSSTGGPNYGYTF. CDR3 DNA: TGCGCCAGCAGCTCTACAGGGGGACCAAACTATGGCTACACCTTC.

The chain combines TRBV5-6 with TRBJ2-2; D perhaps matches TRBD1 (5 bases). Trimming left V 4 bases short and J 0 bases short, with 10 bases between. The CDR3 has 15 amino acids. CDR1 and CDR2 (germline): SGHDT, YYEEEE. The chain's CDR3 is CASSPWTTNTGELFF. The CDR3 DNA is TGTGCCAGCAGCCCCTGGACAACGAACACCGGGGAGCTGTTTTTT.

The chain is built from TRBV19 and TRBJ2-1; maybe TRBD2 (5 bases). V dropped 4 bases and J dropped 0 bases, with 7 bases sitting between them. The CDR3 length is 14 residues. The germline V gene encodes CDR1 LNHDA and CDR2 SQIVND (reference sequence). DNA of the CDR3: TGTGCCAGTAGTAGCGGGCACTCCTACAATGAGCAGTTCTTC. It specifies CASSSGHSYNEQFF.

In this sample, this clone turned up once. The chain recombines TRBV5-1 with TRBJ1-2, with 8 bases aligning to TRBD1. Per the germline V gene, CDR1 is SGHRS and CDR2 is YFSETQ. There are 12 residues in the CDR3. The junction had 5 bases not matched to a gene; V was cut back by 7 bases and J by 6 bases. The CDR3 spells CASVRGLDGYTF. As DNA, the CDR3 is TGCGCCAGCGTCAGGGGGCTCGATGGCTACACCTTC.

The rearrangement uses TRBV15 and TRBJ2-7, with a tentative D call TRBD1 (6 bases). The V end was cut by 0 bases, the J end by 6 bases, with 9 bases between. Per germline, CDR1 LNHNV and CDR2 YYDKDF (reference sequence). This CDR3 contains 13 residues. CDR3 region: CATSRDSGVEQYF. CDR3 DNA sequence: TGTGCCACCAGCAGAGATTCAGGGGTCGAGCAGTACTTC.

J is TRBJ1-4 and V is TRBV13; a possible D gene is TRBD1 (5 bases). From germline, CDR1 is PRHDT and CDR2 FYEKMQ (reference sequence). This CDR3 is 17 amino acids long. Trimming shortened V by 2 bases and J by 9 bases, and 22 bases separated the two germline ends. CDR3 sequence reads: CASSLSDTSSPTQKLFF. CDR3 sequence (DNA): TGTGCCAGCAGCTTATCGGACACCTCGTCCCCGACCCAAAAACTGTTTTTT.

The CDR3, as DNA: TGTGCCAGCAAGCTCCGGGACGTCAACTATGGCTACACCTTC. As protein: CASKLRDVNYGYTF. The genes are TRBV2 and TRBJ1-2; possibly TRBD1 for D (5 bases). The V gene's germline CDR1 is SNHLY and CDR2 FYNNEI. V gave up 7 bases and J gave up 2 bases, with 14 bases separating them. CDR3 size: 14 residues.

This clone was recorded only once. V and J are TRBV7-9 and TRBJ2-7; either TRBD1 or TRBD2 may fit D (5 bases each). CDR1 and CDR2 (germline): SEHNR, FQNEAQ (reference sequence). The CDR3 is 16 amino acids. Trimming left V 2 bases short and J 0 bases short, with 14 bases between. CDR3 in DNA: TGTGCCAGCAGCTTAAATCAGGGACCTACCTCCTACGAGCAGTACTTC. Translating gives CASSLNQGPTSYEQYF.

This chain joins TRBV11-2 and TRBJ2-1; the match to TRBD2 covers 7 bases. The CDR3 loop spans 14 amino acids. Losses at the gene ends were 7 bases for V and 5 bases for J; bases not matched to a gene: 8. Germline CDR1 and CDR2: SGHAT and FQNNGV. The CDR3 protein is CASTPLAGNNEQFF. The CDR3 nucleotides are TGTGCCAGCACCCCCTTAGCGGGTAACAATGAGCAGTTCTTC.

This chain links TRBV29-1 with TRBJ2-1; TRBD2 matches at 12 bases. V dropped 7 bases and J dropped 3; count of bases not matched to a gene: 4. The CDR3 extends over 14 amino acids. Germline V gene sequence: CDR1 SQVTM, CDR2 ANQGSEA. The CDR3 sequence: CSASSGRVYNEQFF. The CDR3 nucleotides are TGCAGCGCATCTAGCGGGAGGGTCTACAATGAGCAGTTCTTC.

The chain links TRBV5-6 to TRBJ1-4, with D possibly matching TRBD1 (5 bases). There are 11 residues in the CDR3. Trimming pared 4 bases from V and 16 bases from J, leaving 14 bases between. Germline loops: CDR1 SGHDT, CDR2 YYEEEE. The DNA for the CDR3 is TGTGCCAGCAGCGGGGGAGGGGTCCCGTTTTTT. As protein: CASSGGGVPFF. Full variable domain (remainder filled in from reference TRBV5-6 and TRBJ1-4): DAGVTQSPTHLIKTRGQQVTLRCSPKSGHDTVSWYQQALGQGPQFIFQYYEEEERQRGNFPDRFSGHQFPNYSSELNVNALLLGDSALYLCASSGGGVPFFGSGTQLSVL.

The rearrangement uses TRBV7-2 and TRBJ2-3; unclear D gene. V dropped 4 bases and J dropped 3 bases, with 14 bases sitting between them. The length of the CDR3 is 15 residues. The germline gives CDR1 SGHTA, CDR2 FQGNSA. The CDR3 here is CASSSAVGKTDTQYF. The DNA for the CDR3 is TGTGCCAGCAGCTCGGCAGTAGGGAAAACAGATACGCAGTATTTT.

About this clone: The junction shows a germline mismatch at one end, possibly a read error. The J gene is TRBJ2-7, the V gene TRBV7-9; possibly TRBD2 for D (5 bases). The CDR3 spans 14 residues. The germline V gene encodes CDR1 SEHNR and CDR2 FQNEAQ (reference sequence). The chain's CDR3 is CASSFHSGSYGQYF. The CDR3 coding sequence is TGTGCCAGCAGCTTTCACTCGGGGTCCTACGGGCAGTACTTC.

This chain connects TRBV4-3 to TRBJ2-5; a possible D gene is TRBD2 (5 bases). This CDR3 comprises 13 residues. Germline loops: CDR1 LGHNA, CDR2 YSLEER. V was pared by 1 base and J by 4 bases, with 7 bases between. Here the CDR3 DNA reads TGCGCCAGCAGCCAAGGGACTTTAGAGACCCAGTACTTC. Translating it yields CASSQGTLETQYF.